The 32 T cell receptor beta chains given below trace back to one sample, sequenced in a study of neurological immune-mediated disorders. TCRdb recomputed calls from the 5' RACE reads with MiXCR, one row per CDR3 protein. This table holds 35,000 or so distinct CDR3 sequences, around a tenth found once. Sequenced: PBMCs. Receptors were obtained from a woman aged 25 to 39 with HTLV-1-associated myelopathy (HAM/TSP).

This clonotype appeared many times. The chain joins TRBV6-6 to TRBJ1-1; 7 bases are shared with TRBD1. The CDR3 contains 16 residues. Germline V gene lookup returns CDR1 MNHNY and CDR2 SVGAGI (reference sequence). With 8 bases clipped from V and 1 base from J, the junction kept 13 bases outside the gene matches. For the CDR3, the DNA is TGTGCCAGCGCAGCTTACCGGGGGACAGCGAACACTGAAGCTTTCTTT. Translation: CASAAYRGTANTEAFF.

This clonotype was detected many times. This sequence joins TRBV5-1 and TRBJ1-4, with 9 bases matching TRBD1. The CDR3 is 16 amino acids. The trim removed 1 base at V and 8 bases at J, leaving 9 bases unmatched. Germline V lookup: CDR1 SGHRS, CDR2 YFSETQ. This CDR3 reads CASSLRSGQGNEKLFF. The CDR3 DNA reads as TGCGCCAGCAGCTTGCGGTCGGGACAGGGCAACGAAAAACTGTTTTTT.

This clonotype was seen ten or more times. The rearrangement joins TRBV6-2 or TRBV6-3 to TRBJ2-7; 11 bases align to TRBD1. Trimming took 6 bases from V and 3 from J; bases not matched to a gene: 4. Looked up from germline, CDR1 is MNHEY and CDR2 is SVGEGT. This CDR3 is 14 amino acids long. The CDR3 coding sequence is TGTGCCAGCAGCGGGACAGGGGGTATCTACGAGCAGTACTTC. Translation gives CASSGTGGIYEQYF.

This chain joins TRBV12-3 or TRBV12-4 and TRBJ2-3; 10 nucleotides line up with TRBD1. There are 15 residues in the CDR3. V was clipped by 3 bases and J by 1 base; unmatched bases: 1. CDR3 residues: CASSFGTGGTDTQYF. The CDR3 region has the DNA TGTGCCAGCAGTTTTGGGACAGGGGGCACAGATACGCAGTATTTT.

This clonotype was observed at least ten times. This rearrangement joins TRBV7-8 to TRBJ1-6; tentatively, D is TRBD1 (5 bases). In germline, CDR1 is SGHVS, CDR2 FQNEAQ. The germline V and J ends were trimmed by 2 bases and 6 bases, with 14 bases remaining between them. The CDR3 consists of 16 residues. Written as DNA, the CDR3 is TGTGCCAGCAGCTTACTCGGGGGACGGACTAATTCACCCCTCCACTTT. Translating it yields CASSLLGGRTNSPLHF.

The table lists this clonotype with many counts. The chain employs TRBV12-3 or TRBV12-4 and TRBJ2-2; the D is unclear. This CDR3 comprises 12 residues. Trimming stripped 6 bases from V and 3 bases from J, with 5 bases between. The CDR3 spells CASRPDTGELFF. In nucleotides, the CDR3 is TGTGCCAGCAGGCCAGACACCGGGGAGCTGTTTTTT.

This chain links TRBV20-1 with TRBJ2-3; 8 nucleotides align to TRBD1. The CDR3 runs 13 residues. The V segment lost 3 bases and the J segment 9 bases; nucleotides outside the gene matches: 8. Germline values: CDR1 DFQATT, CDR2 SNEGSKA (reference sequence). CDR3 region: CSARGTGLGTQYF. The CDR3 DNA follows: TGCAGTGCTAGGGGGACAGGCCTGGGGACGCAGTATTTT.

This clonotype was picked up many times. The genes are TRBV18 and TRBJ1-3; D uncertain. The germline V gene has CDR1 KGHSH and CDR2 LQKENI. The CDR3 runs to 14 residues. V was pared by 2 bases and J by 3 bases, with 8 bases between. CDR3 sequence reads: CASSPGRVGNTIYF. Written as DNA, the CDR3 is TGTGCCAGCTCACCAGGCCGGGTTGGAAACACCATATATTTT. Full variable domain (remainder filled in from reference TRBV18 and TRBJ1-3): NAGVMQNPRHLVRRRGQEARLRCSPMKGHSHVYWYRQLPEEGLKFMVYLQKENIIDESGMPKERFSAEFPKEGPSILRIQQVVRGDSAAYFCASSPGRVGNTIYFGEGSWLTVV.

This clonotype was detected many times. The CDR3 is CASSPGTGANYGYTF. The DNA of the CDR3 is TGTGCCAGCAGCCCCGGGACAGGGGCTAACTATGGCTACACCTTC. V gene TRBV21-1 combines with J gene TRBJ1-2; the tabulated D call, TRBD1, remains unverified against the DNA. TRBV21-1 is assigned pseudogene status. The CDR3 spans 15 residues.

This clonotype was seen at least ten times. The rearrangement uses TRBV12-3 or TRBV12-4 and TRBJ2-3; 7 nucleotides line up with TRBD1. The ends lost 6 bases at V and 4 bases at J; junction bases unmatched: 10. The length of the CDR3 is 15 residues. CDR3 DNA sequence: TGTGCCAGCAGCTCCGACAGGGCATTAGCAGATACGCAGTATTTT. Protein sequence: CASSSDRALADTQYF.

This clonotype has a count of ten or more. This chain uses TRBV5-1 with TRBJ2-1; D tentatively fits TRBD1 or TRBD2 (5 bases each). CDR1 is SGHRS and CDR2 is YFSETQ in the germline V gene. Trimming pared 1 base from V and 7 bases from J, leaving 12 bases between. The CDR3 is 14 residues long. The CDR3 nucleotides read TGCGCCAGCAGCTTGCGGGGCCTAGGGAATGAGCAGTTCTTC. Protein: CASSLRGLGNEQFF.

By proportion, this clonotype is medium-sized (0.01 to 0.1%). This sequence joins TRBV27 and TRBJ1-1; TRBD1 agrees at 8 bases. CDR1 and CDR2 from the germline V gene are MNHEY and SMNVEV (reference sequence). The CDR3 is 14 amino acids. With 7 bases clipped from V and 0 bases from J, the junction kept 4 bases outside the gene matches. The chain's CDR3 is CASNRQGLNTEAFF. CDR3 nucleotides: TGTGCCAGCAACCGACAGGGGTTGAACACTGAAGCTTTCTTT.

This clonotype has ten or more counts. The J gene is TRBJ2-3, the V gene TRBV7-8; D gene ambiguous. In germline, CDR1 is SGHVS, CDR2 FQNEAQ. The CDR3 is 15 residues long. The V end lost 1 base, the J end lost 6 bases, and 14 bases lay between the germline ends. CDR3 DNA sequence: TGTGCCAGCAGCTTAGAGTCGGGCCCGCGGGATACGCAGTATTTT. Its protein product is CASSLESGPRDTQYF.

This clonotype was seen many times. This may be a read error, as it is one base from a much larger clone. The CDR3 sequence is CSAPKLGLAGGYDADTQYF. The CDR3 region has the DNA TGCAGTGCCCCGAAACTTGGACTAGCGGGGGGGTACGACGCAGATACGCAGTATTTT. The rearrangement joins TRBV20-1 to TRBJ2-3, with TRBD2 matching 15 bases. The trim removed 6 bases at V and 4 bases at J, leaving 17 bases unmatched. The CDR3 loop spans 19 amino acids. Germline assignment: CDR1 DFQATT and CDR2 SNEGSKA (reference sequence).

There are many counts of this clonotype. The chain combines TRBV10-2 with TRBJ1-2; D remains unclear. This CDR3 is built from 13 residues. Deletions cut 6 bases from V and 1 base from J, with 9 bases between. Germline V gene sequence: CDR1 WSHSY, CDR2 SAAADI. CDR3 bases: TGCGCCAGCAGGGGAGACGGTAACTATGGCTACACCTTC. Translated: CASRGDGNYGYTF.

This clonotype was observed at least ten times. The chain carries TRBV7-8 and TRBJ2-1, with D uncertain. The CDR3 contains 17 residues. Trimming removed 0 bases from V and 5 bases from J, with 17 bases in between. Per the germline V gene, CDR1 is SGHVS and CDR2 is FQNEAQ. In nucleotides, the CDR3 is TGTGCCAGCAGCTTAGCGAGAGTTTGGGGTACCAACAATGAGCAGTTCTTC. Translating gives CASSLARVWGTNNEQFF.

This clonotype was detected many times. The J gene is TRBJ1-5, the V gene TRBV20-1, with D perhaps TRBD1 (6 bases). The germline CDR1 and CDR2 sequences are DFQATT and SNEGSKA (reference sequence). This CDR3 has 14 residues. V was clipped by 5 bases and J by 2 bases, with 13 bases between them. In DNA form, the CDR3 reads TGCAGTGCTTTACAGGGTGGGCGCAATCAGCCCCAGCATTTT. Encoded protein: CSALQGGRNQPQHF.

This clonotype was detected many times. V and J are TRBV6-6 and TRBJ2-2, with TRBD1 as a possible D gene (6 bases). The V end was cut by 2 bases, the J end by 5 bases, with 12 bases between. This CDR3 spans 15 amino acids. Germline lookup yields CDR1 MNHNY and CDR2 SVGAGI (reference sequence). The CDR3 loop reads CASSYGQYTTGELFF. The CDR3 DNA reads TGTGCCAGCAGTTACGGACAGTACACAACCGGGGAGCTGTTTTTT.

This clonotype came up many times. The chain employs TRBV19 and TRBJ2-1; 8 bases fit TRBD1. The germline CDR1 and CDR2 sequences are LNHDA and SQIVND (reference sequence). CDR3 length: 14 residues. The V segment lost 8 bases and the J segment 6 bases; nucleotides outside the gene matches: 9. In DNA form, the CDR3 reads TGTGCCAGTCATAGCAGGGGGCTTCGCAATGAGCAGTTCTTC. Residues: CASHSRGLRNEQFF.

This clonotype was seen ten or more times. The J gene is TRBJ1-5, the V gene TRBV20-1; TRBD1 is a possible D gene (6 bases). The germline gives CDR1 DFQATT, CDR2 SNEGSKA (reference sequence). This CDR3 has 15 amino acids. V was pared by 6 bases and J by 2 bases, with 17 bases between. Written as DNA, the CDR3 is TGCAGTGCAAGAACCCAGGGGAGCGGCAATCAGCCCCAGCATTTT. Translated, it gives CSARTQGSGNQPQHF.

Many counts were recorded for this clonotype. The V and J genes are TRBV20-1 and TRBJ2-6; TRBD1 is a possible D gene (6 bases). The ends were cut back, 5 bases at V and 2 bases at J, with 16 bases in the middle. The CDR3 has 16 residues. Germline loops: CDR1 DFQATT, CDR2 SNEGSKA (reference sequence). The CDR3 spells CSAEQTGRAGANVLTF. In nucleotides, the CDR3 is TGCAGTGCTGAGCAGACAGGTCGGGCTGGGGCCAACGTCCTGACTTTC.

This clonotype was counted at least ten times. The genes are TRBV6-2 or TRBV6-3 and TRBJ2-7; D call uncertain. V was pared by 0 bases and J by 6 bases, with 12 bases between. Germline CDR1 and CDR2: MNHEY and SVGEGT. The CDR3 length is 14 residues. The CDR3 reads CASSYSILGIEQYF. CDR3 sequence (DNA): TGTGCCAGCAGTTACTCGATATTAGGGATCGAGCAGTACTTC.

CDR3: CASRTSGGLQYF. In DNA form, the CDR3 reads TGTGCCAGCAGGACTAGCGGGGGCCTGCAGTACTTC. The V gene is TRBV12-3 or TRBV12-4, the J gene TRBJ2-7; TRBD2 aligns across 12 bases. This CDR3 has 12 amino acids. Germline trimming cut 6 bases from V and 9 bases from J; bases unmatched to any gene: 3.

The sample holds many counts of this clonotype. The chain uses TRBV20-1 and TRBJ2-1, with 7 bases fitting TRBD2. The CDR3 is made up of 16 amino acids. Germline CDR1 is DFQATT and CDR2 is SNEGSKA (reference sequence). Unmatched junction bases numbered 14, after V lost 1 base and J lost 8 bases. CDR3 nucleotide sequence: TGCAGTGCTAGAGGGCATAGCGGGTCTCTGAGGGATGAGCAGTTCTTC. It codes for CSARGHSGSLRDEQFF.

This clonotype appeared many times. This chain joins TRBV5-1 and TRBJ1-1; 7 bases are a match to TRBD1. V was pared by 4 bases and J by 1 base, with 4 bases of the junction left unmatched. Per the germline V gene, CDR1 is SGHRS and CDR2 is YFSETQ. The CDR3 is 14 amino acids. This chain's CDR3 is CASSPQGGNTEAFF. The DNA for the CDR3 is TGCGCCAGCAGCCCGCAGGGGGGGAACACTGAAGCTTTCTTT.

The DNA for the CDR3 is TGTGCCAGCAGCGGACAGACCTATGGCTACACCTTC. Its protein is CASSGQTYGYTF. This sequence joins TRBV6-4 and TRBJ1-2, with a tentative D call TRBD1 (6 bases). In germline, CDR1 is MRHNA, CDR2 SNTAGT. This CDR3 is 12 amino acids long. Trimming took off 6 bases at V and 4 bases at J, with 9 bases between the two ends.

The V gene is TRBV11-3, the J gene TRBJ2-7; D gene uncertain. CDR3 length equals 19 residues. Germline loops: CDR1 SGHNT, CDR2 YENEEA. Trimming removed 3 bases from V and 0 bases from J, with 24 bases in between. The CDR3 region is CASSFYKIGSTDISYEQYF. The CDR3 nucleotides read TGTGCCAGCAGCTTCTATAAAATCGGATCAACGGATATCTCCTACGAGCAGTACTTC.

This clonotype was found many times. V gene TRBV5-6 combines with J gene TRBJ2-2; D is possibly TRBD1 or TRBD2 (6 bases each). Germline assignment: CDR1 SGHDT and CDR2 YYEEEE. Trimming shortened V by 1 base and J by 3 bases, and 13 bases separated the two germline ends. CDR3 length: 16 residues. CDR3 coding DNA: TGTGCCAGCAGCTTGTGGGGGGCAGGGGACACCGGGGAGCTGTTTTTT. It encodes CASSLWGAGDTGELFF.

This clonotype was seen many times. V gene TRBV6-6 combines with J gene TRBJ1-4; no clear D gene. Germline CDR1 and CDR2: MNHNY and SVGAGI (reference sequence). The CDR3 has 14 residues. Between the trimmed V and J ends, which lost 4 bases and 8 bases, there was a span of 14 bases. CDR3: CASSSEGMEEKLFF. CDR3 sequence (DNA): TGTGCCAGCAGTTCTGAGGGTATGGAGGAAAAACTGTTTTTT.

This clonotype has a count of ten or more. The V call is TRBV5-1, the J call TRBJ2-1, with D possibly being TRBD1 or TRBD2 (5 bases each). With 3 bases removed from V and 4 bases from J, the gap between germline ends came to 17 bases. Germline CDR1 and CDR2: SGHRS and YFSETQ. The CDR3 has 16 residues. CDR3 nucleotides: TGCGCCAGCAGCTCGGGGACCGGAGGACTTTACAATGAGCAGTTCTTC. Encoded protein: CASSSGTGGLYNEQFF.

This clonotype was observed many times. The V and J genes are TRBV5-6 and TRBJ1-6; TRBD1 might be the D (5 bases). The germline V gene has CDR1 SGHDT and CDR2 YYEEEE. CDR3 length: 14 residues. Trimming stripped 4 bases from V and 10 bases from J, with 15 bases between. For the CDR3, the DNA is TGTGCCAGCAGCGTGGGACGCTATTCGTCACCCCTCCACTTT. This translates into CASSVGRYSSPLHF.

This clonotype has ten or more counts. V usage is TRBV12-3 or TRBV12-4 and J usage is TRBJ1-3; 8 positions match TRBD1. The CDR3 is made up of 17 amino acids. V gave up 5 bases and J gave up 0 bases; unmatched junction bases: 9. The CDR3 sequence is CASSHRDRLYSGNTIYF. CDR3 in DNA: TGTGCCAGCAGTCACCGGGACAGGCTCTACTCTGGAAACACCATATATTTT.